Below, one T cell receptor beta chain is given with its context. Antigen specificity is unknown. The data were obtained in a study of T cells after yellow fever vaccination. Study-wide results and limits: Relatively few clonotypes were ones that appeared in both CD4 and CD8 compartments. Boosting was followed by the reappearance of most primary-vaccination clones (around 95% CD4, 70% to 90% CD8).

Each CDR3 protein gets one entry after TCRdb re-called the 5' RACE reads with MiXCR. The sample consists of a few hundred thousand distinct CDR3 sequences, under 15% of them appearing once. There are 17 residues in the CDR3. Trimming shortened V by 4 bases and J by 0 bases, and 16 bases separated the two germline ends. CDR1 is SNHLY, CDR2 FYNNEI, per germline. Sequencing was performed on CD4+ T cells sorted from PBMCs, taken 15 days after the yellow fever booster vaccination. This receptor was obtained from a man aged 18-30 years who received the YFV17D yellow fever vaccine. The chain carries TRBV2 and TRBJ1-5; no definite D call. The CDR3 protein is CASSGWRPSHSNQPQHF. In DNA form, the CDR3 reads TGTGCCAGCAGTGGTTGGCGCCCAAGCCATAGCAATCAGCCCCAGCATTTT. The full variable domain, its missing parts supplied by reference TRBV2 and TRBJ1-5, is EPEVTQTPSHQVTQMGQEVILRCVPISNHLYFYWYRQILGQKVEFLVSFYNNEISEKSEIFDDQFSVERPDGSNFTLKIRSTKLEDSAMYFCASSGWRPSHSNQPQHFGDGTRLSIL.